The present T cell receptor (beta chain) was sequenced within a study of CD8+ T cells in alopecia areata. Study as a whole: Tofacitinib administration to treated patients was oral, at 5 to 10 mg twice daily. Severity scores in treated patients reflected the percentage of scalp affected.

Only a few counts were recorded for this clone. V lost 5 bases and J 2 bases, leaving 8 bases between the germline ends. CDR1 is MNHEY, CDR2 SVGAGI, per germline. This CDR3 contains 13 residues. Extracted from the samples, RNA was reverse transcribed into cDNA to serve as the sequencing template. The repertoire was sequenced with immunoSEQ multiplex PCR; TCRdb's copy has only in-frame clones and lacks some. The sample lists 150,000 to 200,000 clones; about 61% were seen once. Regarding treatment: oral pan-JAK inhibitor, 5-10 mg twice daily. Sequenced material: CD4+ T cells sorted from blood, taken at week 56, from a patient treated with tofacitinib. The chain couples TRBV6-5 to TRBJ2-3; the D is unclear. The receptor's source is a human donor with alopecia areata. The CDR3 DNA is TGTGCCAGCAGTCAGGCGTACACAGATACGCAGTATTTT. It codes for CASSQAYTDTQYF.